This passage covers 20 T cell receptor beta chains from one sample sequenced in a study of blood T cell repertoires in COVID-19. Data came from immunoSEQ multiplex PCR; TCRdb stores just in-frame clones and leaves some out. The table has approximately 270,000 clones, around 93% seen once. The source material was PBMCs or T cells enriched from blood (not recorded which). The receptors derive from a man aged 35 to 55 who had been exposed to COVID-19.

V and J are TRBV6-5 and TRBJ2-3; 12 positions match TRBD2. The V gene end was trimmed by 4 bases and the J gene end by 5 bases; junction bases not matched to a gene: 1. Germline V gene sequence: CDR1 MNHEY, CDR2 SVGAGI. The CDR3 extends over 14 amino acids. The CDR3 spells CASSLGLAGDTQYF. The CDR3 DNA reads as TGTGCCAGCAGTTTGGGACTAGCGGGAGATACGCAGTATTTT.

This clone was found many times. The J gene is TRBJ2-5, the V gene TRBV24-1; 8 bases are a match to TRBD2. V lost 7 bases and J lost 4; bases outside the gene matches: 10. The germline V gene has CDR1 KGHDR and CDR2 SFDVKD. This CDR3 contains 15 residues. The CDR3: CATRTGGRIGETQYF. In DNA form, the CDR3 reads TGTGCCACCAGAACGGGGGGGCGCATAGGAGAGACCCAGTACTTC.

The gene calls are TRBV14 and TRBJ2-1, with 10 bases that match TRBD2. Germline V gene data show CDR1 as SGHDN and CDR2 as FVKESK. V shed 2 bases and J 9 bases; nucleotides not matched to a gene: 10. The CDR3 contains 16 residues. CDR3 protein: CASSQRGAGGPVEQFF. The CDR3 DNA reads TGTGCCAGCAGCCAAAGGGGAGCGGGAGGGCCGGTTGAGCAGTTCTTC.

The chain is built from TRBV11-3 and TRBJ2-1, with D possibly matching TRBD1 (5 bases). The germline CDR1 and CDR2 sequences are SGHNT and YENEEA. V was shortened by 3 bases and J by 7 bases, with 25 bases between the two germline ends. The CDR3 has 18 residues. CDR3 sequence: CASSLIWGGLLRENEQFF. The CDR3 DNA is TGTGCCAGCAGCTTGATTTGGGGCGGCCTACTAAGGGAAAATGAGCAGTTCTTC.

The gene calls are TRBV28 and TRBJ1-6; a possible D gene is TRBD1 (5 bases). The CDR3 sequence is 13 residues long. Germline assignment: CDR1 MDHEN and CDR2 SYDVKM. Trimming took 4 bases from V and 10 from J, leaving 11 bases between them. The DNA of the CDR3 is TGTGCCAGCAGTTCGGAGGGGAACTCACCCCTCCACTTT. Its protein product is CASSSEGNSPLHF.

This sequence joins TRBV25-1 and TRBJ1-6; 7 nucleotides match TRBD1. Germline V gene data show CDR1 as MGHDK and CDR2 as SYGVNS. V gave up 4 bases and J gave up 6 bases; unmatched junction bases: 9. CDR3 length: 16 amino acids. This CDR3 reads CASSARRQGRNSPLHF. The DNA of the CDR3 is TGTGCCAGCAGTGCCCGTCGACAGGGACGTAATTCACCCCTCCACTTT. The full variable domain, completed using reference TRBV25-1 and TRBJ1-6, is EADIYQTPRYLVIGTGKKITLECSQTMGHDKMYWYQQDPGMELHLIHYSYGVNSTEKGDLSSESTVSRIRTEHFPLTLESARPSHTSQYLCASSARRQGRNSPLHFGNGTRLTVT.

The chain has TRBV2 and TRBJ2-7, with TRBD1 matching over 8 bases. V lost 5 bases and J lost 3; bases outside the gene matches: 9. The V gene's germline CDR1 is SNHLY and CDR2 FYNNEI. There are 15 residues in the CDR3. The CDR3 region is CASSPGQGGYYEQYF. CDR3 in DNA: TGTGCCAGCAGTCCCGGACAGGGCGGGTACTACGAGCAGTACTTC.

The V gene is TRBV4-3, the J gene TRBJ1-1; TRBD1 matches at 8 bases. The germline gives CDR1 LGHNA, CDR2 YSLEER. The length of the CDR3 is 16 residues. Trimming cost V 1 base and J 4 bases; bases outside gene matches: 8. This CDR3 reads CASSQGAGQGSTEAFF. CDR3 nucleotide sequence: TGCGCCAGCAGCCAAGGGGCCGGACAGGGCAGCACTGAAGCTTTCTTT.

The CDR3 loop reads CASSGQGYEQYF. DNA for the CDR3: TGTGCCAGCAGCGGACAGGGTTACGAGCAGTACTTC. V usage is TRBV5-5 and J usage is TRBJ2-7, with TRBD1 matching over 8 bases. The CDR3 consists of 12 residues. CDR1 SGHKS and CDR2 YYEKEE come from the germline V gene (reference sequence). After removal of 4 bases from V and 4 bases from J, the junction contained 1 base not matched to a gene.

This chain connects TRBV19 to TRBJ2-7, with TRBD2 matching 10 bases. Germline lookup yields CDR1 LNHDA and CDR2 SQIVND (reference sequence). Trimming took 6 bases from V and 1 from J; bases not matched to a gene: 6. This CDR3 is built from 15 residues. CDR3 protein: CASSSGTSASYEQYF. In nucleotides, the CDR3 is TGTGCCAGTAGCTCCGGGACTAGCGCTTCCTACGAGCAGTACTTC.

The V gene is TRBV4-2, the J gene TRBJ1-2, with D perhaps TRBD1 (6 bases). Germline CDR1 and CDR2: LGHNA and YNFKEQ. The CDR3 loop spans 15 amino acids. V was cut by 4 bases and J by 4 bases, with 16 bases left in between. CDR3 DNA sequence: TGTGCCAGCAGCCTCGAACAGGGCCTTGGCTATGGCTACACCTTC. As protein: CASSLEQGLGYGYTF.

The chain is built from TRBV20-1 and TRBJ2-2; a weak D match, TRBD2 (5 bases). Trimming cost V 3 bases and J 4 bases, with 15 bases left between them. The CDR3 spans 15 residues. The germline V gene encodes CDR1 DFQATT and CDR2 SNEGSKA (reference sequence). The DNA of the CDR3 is TGCAGTGCTAGTCTTGCGGGTGGCCCCACCGGGGAGCTGTTTTTT. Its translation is CSASLAGGPTGELFF.

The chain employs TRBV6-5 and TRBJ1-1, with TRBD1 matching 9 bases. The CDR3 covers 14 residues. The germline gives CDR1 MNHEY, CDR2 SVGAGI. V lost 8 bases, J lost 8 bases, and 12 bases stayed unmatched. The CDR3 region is CASLGTGRRGEAFF. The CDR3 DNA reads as TGTGCCAGCCTAGGGACAGGGCGAAGAGGCGAAGCTTTCTTT.

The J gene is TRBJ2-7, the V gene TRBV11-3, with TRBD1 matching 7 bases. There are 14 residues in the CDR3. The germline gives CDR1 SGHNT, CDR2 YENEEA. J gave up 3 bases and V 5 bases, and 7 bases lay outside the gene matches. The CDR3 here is CASSLIRQGYEQYF. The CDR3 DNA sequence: TGTGCCAGCAGCCTAATAAGACAGGGCTACGAGCAGTACTTC.

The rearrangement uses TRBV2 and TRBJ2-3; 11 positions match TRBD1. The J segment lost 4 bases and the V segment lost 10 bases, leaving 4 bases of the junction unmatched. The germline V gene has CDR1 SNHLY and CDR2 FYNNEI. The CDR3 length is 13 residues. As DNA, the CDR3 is TGTGCCACCCGGGACAGGGGGGCAGATACGCAGTATTTT. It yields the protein CATRDRGADTQYF.

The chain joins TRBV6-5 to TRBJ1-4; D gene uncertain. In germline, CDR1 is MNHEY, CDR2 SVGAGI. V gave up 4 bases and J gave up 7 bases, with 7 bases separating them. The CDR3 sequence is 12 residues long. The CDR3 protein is CASSSRGEKLFF. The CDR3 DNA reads TGTGCCAGCAGTTCACGGGGTGAAAAACTGTTTTTT.

CDR3 nucleotide sequence: TGCGCCAGCAGCTTGTGGTCCGCTACAGCCTCCTATGGCTACACCTTC. The encoded protein is CASSLWSATASYGYTF. The rearrangement links TRBV5-1 to TRBJ1-2; D is undetermined. CDR1 is SGHRS, CDR2 YFSETQ, per germline. The CDR3 loop spans 16 amino acids. V lost 1 base, J lost 4 bases, and 17 bases lay in between.

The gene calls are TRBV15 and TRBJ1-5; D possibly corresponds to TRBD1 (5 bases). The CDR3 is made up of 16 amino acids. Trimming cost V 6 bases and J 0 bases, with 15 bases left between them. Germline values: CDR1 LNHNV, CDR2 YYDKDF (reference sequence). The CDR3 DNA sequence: TGTGCCACCAGAGACAGAGGAATCAATAGCAATCAGCCCCAGCATTTT. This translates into CATRDRGINSNQPQHF.

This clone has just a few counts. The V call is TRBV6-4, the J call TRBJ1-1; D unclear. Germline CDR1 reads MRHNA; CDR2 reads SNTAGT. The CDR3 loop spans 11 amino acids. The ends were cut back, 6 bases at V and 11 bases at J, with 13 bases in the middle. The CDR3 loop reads CASRERGRAFF. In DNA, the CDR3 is TGTGCCAGCAGAGAGCGGGGAAGGGCTTTCTTT.

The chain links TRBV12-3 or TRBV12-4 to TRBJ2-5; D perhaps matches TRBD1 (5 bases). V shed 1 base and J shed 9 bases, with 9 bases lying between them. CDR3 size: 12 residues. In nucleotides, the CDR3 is TGTGCCAGCAGTTTAGGCAGGGTCCCCCAGTACTTC. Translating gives CASSLGRVPQYF.